Following are 9 T cell receptor beta chains from one sample sequenced in a study of graft-versus-host responses after intestinal transplantation. These receptors' targets are unknown. Clones were read by immunoSEQ multiplex PCR, and TCRdb kept only the in-frame ones, dropping some. In the table there are some 95,000 clones, about 91% of which are singletons. Source: unstimulated CD8+ T cells sorted from spleen or lymph node cells, taken before intestinal transplant. Source of these receptors: a human donor who received an intestinal transplant.

This chain's CDR3 is CASIAGGTYNEQFF. The CDR3 region has the DNA TGTGCCAGCATAGCGGGAGGGACCTACAATGAGCAGTTCTTC. The chain couples TRBV7-9 to TRBJ2-1, with 11 bases aligning to TRBD2. The CDR3 is 14 amino acids. Germline loops: CDR1 SEHNR, CDR2 FQNEAQ (reference sequence). V dropped 7 bases and J dropped 2; count of bases not matched to a gene: 1.

The chain uses TRBV4-3 and TRBJ2-7; TRBD1 is a possible D gene (6 bases). Trimming shortened V by 0 bases and J by 5 bases, and 17 bases separated the two germline ends. CDR1 LGHNA and CDR2 YSLEER come from the germline V gene. The CDR3 has 16 amino acids. The CDR3 sequence is CASSQDWDMGLNEQYF. In DNA, the CDR3 is TGCGCCAGCAGCCAAGATTGGGACATGGGCCTAAACGAGCAGTACTTC.

This clone was seen just once. The chain links TRBV4-3 to TRBJ2-7, with 10 bases fitting TRBD1. Germline CDR1 reads LGHNA; CDR2 reads YSLEER. The J segment lost 2 bases and the V segment lost 5 bases, leaving 3 bases of the junction unmatched. The CDR3 loop spans 14 amino acids. CDR3 sequence reads: CASSSGTGAYEQYF. The CDR3 DNA reads TGCGCCAGCAGCTCCGGGACAGGGGCCTACGAGCAGTACTTC.

The rearrangement uses TRBV7-2 and TRBJ1-2; 10 nucleotides agree with TRBD1. CDR3 length: 14 amino acids. With V trimmed by 5 bases and J by 5 bases, 5 bases remained unmatched. The germline gives CDR1 SGHTA, CDR2 FQGNSA. In DNA, the CDR3 is TGTGCCAGCAGCAGGGACAGGGGCGCTTATGGCTACACCTTC. Its protein product is CASSRDRGAYGYTF.

J is TRBJ2-1 and V is TRBV7-9; 14 bases match TRBD2. The CDR3 is 18 amino acids. J was trimmed by 8 bases and V by 2 bases; bases with no gene match: 11. CDR1 is SEHNR and CDR2 is FQNEAQ in the germline V gene (reference sequence). The CDR3 DNA follows: TGTGCCAGCAGCTTACTTCCGGGACTAGCGGGAGATCTGGATGAGCAGTTCTTC. This translates into CASSLLPGLAGDLDEQFF.

The chain uses TRBV21-1 and TRBJ2-5; TRBD1 is the table's D call and was not checked against the DNA. TRBV21-1 is a pseudogene segment. CDR3 length equals 17 residues. CDR3 sequence: CASSKDPTPDSEETQYF. CDR3 sequence (DNA): TGTGCCAGCAGCAAAGATCCAACCCCGGACAGCGAAGAGACCCAGTACTTC.

The rearrangement uses TRBV27 and TRBJ2-3, with 13 bases aligning to TRBD2. Losses at the gene ends were 4 bases for V and 0 bases for J; bases not matched to a gene: 10. CDR1 and CDR2 from the germline V gene are MNHEY and SMNVEV (reference sequence). The CDR3 sequence is 19 residues long. CDR3 nucleotide sequence: TGTGCCAGCAGTTCCGGGACTAGCGGGACCCAAGGGAGCACAGATACGCAGTATTTT. This gives the protein CASSSGTSGTQGSTDTQYF.

This clone appeared a single time. The gene calls are TRBV2 and TRBJ2-4, with D possibly TRBD1 on 7 matching bases. V was trimmed by 4 bases and J by 2 bases, leaving 18 bases between them. CDR1 and CDR2 from the germline V gene are SNHLY and FYNNEI. CDR3 size: 17 residues. CDR3 residues: CASSGTAGGWTKNIQYF. The DNA of the CDR3 is TGTGCCAGCAGTGGAACAGCAGGGGGGTGGACCAAAAACATTCAGTACTTC.

The chain couples TRBV4-3 to TRBJ2-7; D is possibly TRBD2 (7 bases). Germline assignment: CDR1 LGHNA and CDR2 YSLEER. This CDR3 comprises 17 residues. The germline V and J ends were trimmed by 0 bases and 5 bases, with 20 bases remaining between them. The CDR3 here is CASSQDGGAAGAHEQYF. The DNA for the CDR3 is TGCGCCAGCAGCCAAGATGGGGGCGCGGCGGGGGCCCACGAGCAGTACTTC.